A selection of T cell receptor beta chains follows, all from one sample in a study of neoadjuvant anti-PD-1 for oral cavity cancer. Libraries were prepared by immunoSEQ multiplex PCR; TCRdb keeps only in-frame clonotypes and omits some of them. The sample holds roughly 12,000 clones, around 58% seen once. Sequenced here: tumor tissue, sampled before nivolumab (anti-PD-1) treatment. These receptor sequences come from a person aged 35-79 years with oral cavity squamous cell carcinoma. CDR3s include the opening cysteine and the closing phenylalanine or tryptophan. D genes are given only for firm matches. Size is omitted from some rows. Given values are once, few, many or a class for expanded clones.

TRBV7-3,NA,TRBJ2-7,TRBD1,CASSSQGGTGLYF,TGTGCCAGCAGCTCGCAGGGGGGGACAGGGTTGTACTTC
TRBV5-1,large,TRBJ2-7,TRBD1,CASSLAGQAYEQYF,TGCGCCAGCAGCTTGGCCGGACAGGCTTACGAGCAGTACTTC
TRBV5-1,NA,TRBJ2-5,TRBD1,CASCIRGQGLQETQYF,TGCGCCAGCTGTATTCGGGGACAGGGTCTCCAAGAGACCCAGTACTTC
TRBV29-1,NA,TRBJ1-2,NA,CSAEDAHNYGYTF,TGCAGCGCCGAAGATGCACATAACTATGGCTACACCTTC
TRBV6-6,NA,TRBJ1-2,TRBD1,CASSRQGLHGYTF,TGTGCCAGCAGTCGACAGGGTTTGCATGGCTACACCTTC
TRBV5-1,medium-sized,TRBJ2-5,TRBD1,CASSSGQEGETQYF,TGCGCCAGCAGCTCCGGACAGGAAGGAGAGACCCAGTACTTC
TRBV25-1,few,TRBJ1-5,NA,CASSEPTPSGAPQHF,TGTGCCAGCAGTGAGCCTACCCCCTCCGGGGCCCCCCAGCATTTT
TRBV5-1,NA,TRBJ1-1,TRBD1,CASSAWRDRDDKNTEAFF,TGCGCCAGCAGCGCTTGGCGGGACAGGGATGATAAGAACACTGAAGCTTTCTTT
TRBV5-5,NA,TRBJ1-1,NA,CASSMQTENTEAFF,TGTGCCAGCAGCATGCAGACAGAGAACACTGAAGCTTTCTTT
TRBV5-5,NA,TRBJ2-7,NA,CASSLGQLLSNEQYF,TGTGCCAGCAGCTTGGGTCAGCTACTATCCAACGAGCAGTACTTC
TRBV9,NA,TRBJ2-3,TRBD2,CASGAGGPSTDTQYF,TGTGCCAGCGGTGCGGGGGGACCTAGCACAGATACGCAGTATTTT
TRBV28,NA,TRBJ2-7,NA,CASTPQRRKTSYEQYF,TGTGCCAGCACCCCCCAGCGGAGAAAAACCTCCTACGAGCAGTACTTC
TRBV9,NA,TRBJ2-3,TRBD1,CASSVGTGGTDTQYF,TGTGCCAGCAGCGTAGGGACAGGGGGCACAGATACGCAGTATTTT
TRBV2,NA,TRBJ2-1,TRBD2,CASSRGLAGGIAYNEQFF,TGTGCCAGCAGCCGTGGGCTAGCGGGAGGAATCGCCTACAATGAGCAGTTCTTC
TRBV6-6,NA,TRBJ2-1,TRBD1,CASSAGTGNYNEQFF,TGTGCCAGCAGTGCCGGGACAGGGAACTACAATGAGCAGTTCTTC
TRBV30,NA,TRBJ1-5,NA,CAWSLGAGISNQPQHF,TGTGCCTGGAGCCTAGGGGCAGGAATTAGCAATCAGCCCCAGCATTTT
TRBV19,few,TRBJ1-2,NA,CASSTRTEGYGYTF,TGTGCCAGTAGTACAAGGACAGAGGGCTATGGCTACACCTTC
TRBV9,few,TRBJ2-7,NA,CASSVGSNTYEQYF,TGTGCCAGCAGCGTAGGGTCGAACACCTACGAGCAGTACTTC
TRBV5-4,NA,TRBJ1-3,NA,CASSLGGMSSGNTIYF,TGTGCCAGCAGCTTGGGGGGGATGTCCTCTGGAAACACCATATATTTT
TRBV7-9,NA,TRBJ2-1,NA,CASSPHNLYNEQFF,TGTGCCAGCAGCCCCCATAACCTGTACAATGAGCAGTTCTTC
TRBV9,NA,TRBJ2-5,TRBD2,CASSVSGSEETQYF,TGTGCCAGCAGTGTCAGCGGGAGCGAAGAGACCCAGTACTTC
TRBV5-5,NA,TRBJ2-7,TRBD1,CASSAQGASYEQYF,TGTGCCAGCAGCGCCCAGGGGGCAAGCTACGAGCAGTACTTC
TRBV7-3,NA,TRBJ2-1,TRBD2,CASSLTGTSGSYNEQFF,TGTGCCAGCAGCTTAACTGGGACTAGCGGATCCTACAATGAGCAGTTCTTC
TRBV6-1,NA,TRBJ2-7,NA,CASSEPYPYEQYF,TGTGCCAGCAGTGAACCTTACCCCTACGAGCAGTACTTC
TRBV7-3,NA,TRBJ2-1,NA,CASSLDGPLDEQFF,TGTGCCAGCAGCTTGGACGGACCCTTGGATGAGCAGTTCTTC
TRBV18,NA,TRBJ1-3,NA,CASSPDSNGNTIYF,TGTGCCAGCTCACCCGACAGCAATGGAAACACCATATATTTT
TRBV6-5,few,TRBJ2-1,TRBD2,CASREGLAGGWFF,TGTGCCAGCAGGGAAGGACTAGCGGGGGGGTGGTTCTTC
TRBV27,NA,TRBJ2-4,NA,CASSLAPGVAKNIQYF,TGTGCCAGCAGTTTAGCCCCTGGAGTAGCCAAAAACATTCAGTACTTC
TRBV4-2,NA,TRBJ1-5,TRBD1,CASSQEAGQGYQPQHF,TGTGCCAGCAGCCAAGAAGCGGGACAGGGGTACCAGCCCCAGCATTTT
TRBV27,few,TRBJ1-4,TRBD1,CASSRSGGLNEKLFF,TGTGCCAGCTCCCGGTCAGGGGGTCTTAATGAAAAACTGTTTTTT
TRBV5-6,once,TRBJ2-3,NA,CASSWGGGFTDTQYF,TGTGCCAGCAGCTGGGGCGGCGGGTTCACAGATACGCAGTATTTT
TRBV30,once,TRBJ1-4,NA,CAWRQGTWSEKLFF,TGTGCCTGGAGGCAGGGGACCTGGAGCGAAAAACTGTTTTTT
TRBV19,NA,TRBJ2-5,NA,CASTPGDARITQETQYF,TGTGCCAGTACTCCGGGCGACGCTAGAATTACACAAGAGACCCAGTACTTC
TRBV14,NA,TRBJ1-1,NA,CASSQAPNTEAFF,TGTGCCAGCAGCCAAGCCCCGAACACTGAAGCTTTCTTT
TRBV6-5,NA,TRBJ2-5,NA,CATKPGDDRKTQYF,TGTGCCACCAAACCGGGAGACGATAGAAAGACCCAGTACTTC
TRBV6-5,NA,TRBJ2-1,TRBD2,CASSLAGEGYNEQFF,TGTGCCAGCAGCCTAGCGGGAGAGGGCTATAATGAGCAGTTCTTC
TRBV6-5,NA,TRBJ2-7,TRBD2,CASRAPSGTYEQYF,TGTGCCAGCAGGGCCCCTAGCGGTACCTACGAGCAGTACTTC